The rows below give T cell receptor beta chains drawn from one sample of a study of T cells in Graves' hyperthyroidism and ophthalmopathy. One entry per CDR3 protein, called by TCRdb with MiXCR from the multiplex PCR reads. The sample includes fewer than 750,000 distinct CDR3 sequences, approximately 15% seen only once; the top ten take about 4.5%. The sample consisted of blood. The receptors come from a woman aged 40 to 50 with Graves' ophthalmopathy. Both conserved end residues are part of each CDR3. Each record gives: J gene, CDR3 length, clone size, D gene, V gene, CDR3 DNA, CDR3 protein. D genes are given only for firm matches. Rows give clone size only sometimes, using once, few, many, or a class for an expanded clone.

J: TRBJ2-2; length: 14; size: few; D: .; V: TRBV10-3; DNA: TGTGCCGCGAACCCGACAGAGGGGGCCGGGGAGCTGTTTTTT; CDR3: CAANPTEGAGELFF
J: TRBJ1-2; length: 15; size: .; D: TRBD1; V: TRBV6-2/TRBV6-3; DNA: TGTGCCAGCAGACTCTTAGACAGGGCGTACTATGGCTACACCTTC; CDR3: CASRLLDRAYYGYTF
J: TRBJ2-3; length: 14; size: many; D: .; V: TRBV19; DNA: TGTGCCAGTAATCTCGCGGGCCCCACAGATACGCAGTATTTT; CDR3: CASNLAGPTDTQYF
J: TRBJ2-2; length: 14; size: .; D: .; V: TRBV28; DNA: TGTGCCAGCAGTTCCACAACGAACACCGGGGAGCTGTTTTTT; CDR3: CASSSTTNTGELFF
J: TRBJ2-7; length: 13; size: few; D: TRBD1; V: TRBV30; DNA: TGTGCCGGGCTCTCGGGACAGGGGGGCGAGCAGTACTTC; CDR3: CAGLSGQGGEQYF
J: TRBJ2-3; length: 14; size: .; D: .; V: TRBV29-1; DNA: TGCAGCGTTGAAATTAGGACGGACGCCCTAGTTCAGTATTTT; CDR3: CSVEIRTDALVQYF
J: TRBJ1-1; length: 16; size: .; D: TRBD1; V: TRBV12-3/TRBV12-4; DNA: TGTGCCAGCAGTTTGGGGACAGTCATCATGAACACTGAAGCTTTCTTT; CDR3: CASSLGTVIMNTEAFF
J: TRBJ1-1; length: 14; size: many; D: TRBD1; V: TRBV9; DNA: TGTGCCAGCAGCGAGGGGCAGGGGGGGGCTGAAGCTTTCTTT; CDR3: CASSEGQGGAEAFF
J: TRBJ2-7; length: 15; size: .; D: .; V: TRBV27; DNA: TGTGCCAGCAGTTTATTTCTGGGGGATTCCTACGAGCAGTACTTC; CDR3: CASSLFLGDSYEQYF
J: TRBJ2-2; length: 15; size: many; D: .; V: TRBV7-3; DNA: TGTGCCAGCAGCTTAGGGCGGCAGGGCACCGGGGAGCTGTTTTTT; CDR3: CASSLGRQGTGELFF
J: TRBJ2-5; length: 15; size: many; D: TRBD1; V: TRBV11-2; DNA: TGTGCCAGCAGTTCATCGGGACAGGGACAAGAGACCCAGTACTTC; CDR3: CASSSSGQGQETQYF
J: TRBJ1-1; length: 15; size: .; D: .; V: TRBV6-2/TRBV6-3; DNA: TGTGCCAGCAGAGATGGACGGGAGCTCAACACTGAAGCTTTCTTT; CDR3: CASRDGRELNTEAFF
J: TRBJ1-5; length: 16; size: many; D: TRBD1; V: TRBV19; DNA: TGTGCCAGTAGTTTGAACAGGGGCTATAGCAATCAGCCCCAGCATTTT; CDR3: CASSLNRGYSNQPQHF
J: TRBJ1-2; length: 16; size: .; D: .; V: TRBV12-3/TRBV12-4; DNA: TGTGCCAGCAGTTTGGACATGGACTGGAGCAACTATGGCTACACCTTC; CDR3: CASSLDMDWSNYGYTF
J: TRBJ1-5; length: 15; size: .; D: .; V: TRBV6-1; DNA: TGTGCCAGCAGTCGAACCGGGAAGCAAAATCAGCCCCAGCATTTT; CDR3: CASSRTGKQNQPQHF
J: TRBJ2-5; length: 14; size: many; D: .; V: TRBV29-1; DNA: TGCAGCGTCACCCCCCGACAGACTTCGGGGACCCAGTACTTC; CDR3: CSVTPRQTSGTQYF
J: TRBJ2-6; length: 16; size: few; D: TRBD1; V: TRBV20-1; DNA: TGCAGTGCTAGACAGGGGGCTTTCTCTGGGGCCAACGTCCTGACTTTC; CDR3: CSARQGAFSGANVLTF
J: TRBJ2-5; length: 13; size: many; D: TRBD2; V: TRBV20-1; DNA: TGCAGTGCTATACGGACTAGCAAAGAGACCCAGTACTTC; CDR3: CSAIRTSKETQYF
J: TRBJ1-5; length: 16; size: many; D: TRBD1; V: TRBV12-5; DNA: TGTGCTAGTGGTTTGGTGATGGACAGGGAGGCTCAGCCCCAGCATTTT; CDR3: CASGLVMDREAQPQHF
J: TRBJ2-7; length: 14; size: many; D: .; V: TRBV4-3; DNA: TGCGCCAGCAGCCAGGGTGGACAGCCTAACGAGCAGTACTTC; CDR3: CASSQGGQPNEQYF
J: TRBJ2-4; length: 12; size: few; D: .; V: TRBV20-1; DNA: TGCAGTGCTATCATAGCCAAAAACATTCAGTACTTC; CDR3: CSAIIAKNIQYF
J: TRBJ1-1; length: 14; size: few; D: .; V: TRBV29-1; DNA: TGCAGCGCCTACCCGGGGCCGAAGAACACTGAAGCTTTCTTT; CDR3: CSAYPGPKNTEAFF